This T cell receptor (beta chain) stems from a study of human T cells and chemical hapten exposure (dated by TCRdb to the early 2020s). As for the study more broadly: For sensitization, 2% DPC in acetone was applied to a roughly 2 cm by roughly 2 cm area of upper inner arm skin. Blood for TCR sequencing was provided by twenty-nine alopecia patients at one to four time points (pre-sensitization, 2, 6 and 24 weeks). Peripheral blood TCR repertoire changes were tracked in vivo in alopecia patients during primary and secondary sensitization to the hapten diphenylcyclopropenone (DPC). The patient cohort, mostly female, included alopecia areata with under or over 50% scalp involvement, alopecia totalis and alopecia universalis. Patient blood was sampled pre-sensitization (week 0) and at 2, 6 and about 24 weeks after DPC sensitization. Patch tests used Finn chambers with 0.01% DPC on the upper back, scored after 6 days by International Contact Dermatitis Research Group standards. Libraries were pooled for sequencing, and variation in per-sample TCR yields was attributed mainly to small differences in library volumes within the pool. Throughout the study period of around 24 weeks, patients also received therapeutic DPC doses to the scalp every week. Summary of the overall study and its limitations: All patients had alopecia, a presumed autoimmune disease, so their immune response might differ from that of healthy individuals. A positive correlation was found between the number of PT1 expanded TCRs and patch test score, with significance reached at thresholds 8, 16 and 32 but not 4. Expanded TCRs formed significantly more large CDR3 similarity clusters than pre-sensitization or healthy control sets, consistent with antigen-driven responses. Repeated subsampling changed both the strength of the expansion versus patch-test correlation and the threshold at which that correlation became significant. DPC sensitization did not change how many TCRs were above 1 in 1000 frequency, and no evidence was found of alterations in global repertoire structure.

The label giving this sample's time point can be read as: pre-sensitization, week 0. This sample's treatment or condition label indicates: therapeutic diphenylcyclopropenone sensitization with weekly scalp DPC. At each patch-test visit, blood was drawn before the patch test was applied. To be eligible, patients had to be aged 18 to 70, diagnosed with alopecia and judged suitable for DPC therapy, while pregnant patients were excluded. Unfractionated whole blood was collected in Tempus Blood RNA tubes, and total RNA was extracted from that blood. The table lists this clonotype with a few counts. There is no known antigen for this receptor. Qualities for individual bases were not recorded, and no much larger clone is one base off. V is pared back by 3 bases and J by 1 base, with 6 bases lying between the germline termini. The CDR3 measures 13 amino acids from cysteine to phenylalanine. Of all the DNA, just the CDR3 is kept, 39 bases in frame from base 1.

The protocol used for the library was RACE. Data came from a NextSeq 500. During library preparation, unique molecular identifiers were attached to individual cDNA molecules so that TCRs could be counted in a quantitative, reproducible way. For every blood RNA sample, sequencing covered both the TCR alpha and TCR beta chains. On the study's bioinformatics: The median number of TCRs per sample was around 96,000, ranging from about 20,000 to 690,600. V, J and CDR3 annotation of the TCR reads was performed with the Decombinator software suite. Every sample was subsampled to the same number of TCRs (28,000) for the PS versus PT1 abundance plots. Expanded TCRs were defined as absent before sensitization and observed at least eight times at the 2-week time point. Clones were called with MiXCR by TCRdb after fastp trimmed the public reads at Q25, and only in-frame beta chains were retained. Every distinct CDR3 protein forms one entry, paired with its most common genes and DNA. These V and J calls derive from TCRdb rather than the authors' analysis. Present in this sample are about 110,000 distinct CDR3 sequences, around 12% of which were seen just once. The ten largest clones take up 1.6% of the sample.

This clonotype originated in a woman aged 50 to 60 with alopecia areata. Some clones in this sample may be carry-over from other donors' samples. Sequencing was performed on whole blood, taken in connection with sensitization to the hapten diphenylcyclopropenone (DPC). The rearranged segments are TRBV12-3 or TRBV12-4 and TRBJ2-5; the D gene identity is not certain. The CDR3 region: CASSLRSQETQYF. The base sequence is TGTGCCAGCAGTTTGAGGAGCCAAGAGACCCAGTACTTC.